The 19 T cell receptor beta chains given below trace back to one sample, sequenced in a study of blood T cell repertoires in COVID-19. Method: immunoSEQ multiplex PCR; TCRdb's copy keeps in-frame clones and lacks some. The repertoire consists of about 160,000 clones, with 81% occurring once and the leading ten covering roughly 6%. The specimen was PBMCs or T cells enriched from blood (not recorded which). Receptor source: a woman in her thirties or forties with acute COVID-19.

The chain is built from TRBV19 and TRBJ2-7; 7 nucleotides line up with TRBD1. V gave up 4 bases and J gave up 7 bases; unmatched junction bases: 10. CDR3 length equals 14 residues. Germline V CDR1 and CDR2: LNHDA, SQIVND (reference sequence). CDR3 sequence: CASSTGDRPREQYF. The CDR3 bases are TGTGCCAGTAGTACCGGGGACAGACCCAGGGAGCAGTACTTC.

The genes are TRBV11-3 and TRBJ2-3; no clear D. Germline V gene lookup returns CDR1 SGHNT and CDR2 YENEEA. The CDR3 consists of 14 residues. V was trimmed by 2 bases and J by 1 base, leaving 7 bases between them. For the CDR3, the DNA is TGTGCCAGCAGCTTAACTTTTGGCACAGATACGCAGTATTTT. Amino acids: CASSLTFGTDTQYF.

This rearrangement joins TRBV2 to TRBJ2-1; 13 bases are shared with TRBD2. V gave up 3 bases and J gave up 2 bases; unmatched junction bases: 7. This CDR3 has 18 residues. The germline gives CDR1 SNHLY, CDR2 FYNNEI. CDR3 sequence: CASSEMGLAGFTYNEQFF. The CDR3 coding sequence is TGTGCCAGCAGTGAGATGGGACTAGCGGGATTTACCTACAATGAGCAGTTCTTC.

This clone was recorded once. The rearrangement joins TRBV2 to TRBJ2-7, with 9 bases aligning to TRBD2. The CDR3 has 19 residues. V trimming: 5 bases; J trimming: 4 bases; junction bases outside the gene matches: 21. Germline CDR1 reads SNHLY; CDR2 reads FYNNEI. The CDR3 loop reads CASSPAGDPREGLGYEQYV. Here the CDR3 DNA reads TGTGCCAGCAGTCCGGCGGGGGATCCGCGGGAGGGCCTCGGATACGAGCAGTACGTC.

In this sample, this clone turned up a few times. The V call is TRBV6-5, the J call TRBJ2-7; 10 bases agree with TRBD2. With 6 bases clipped from V and 0 bases from J, the junction kept 5 bases outside the gene matches. The CDR3 sequence is 15 residues long. Germline V gene lookup returns CDR1 MNHEY and CDR2 SVGAGI. Here the CDR3 reads CASSQLAGSSYEQYF. The CDR3 DNA is TGTGCCAGCAGCCAACTAGCGGGAAGCTCCTACGAGCAGTACTTC.

The chain has TRBV18 and TRBJ2-5; a possible D gene is TRBD2 (6 bases). V was cut by 4 bases and J by 3 bases, with 15 bases left in between. This CDR3 contains 15 residues. Germline assignment: CDR1 KGHSH and CDR2 LQKENI. Here the CDR3 DNA reads TGTGCCAGCTCACTTTCCTGGGGGGAGAAAGAGACCCAGTACTTC. It codes for CASSLSWGEKETQYF.

This chain joins TRBV9 and TRBJ1-3; possible D gene TRBD1, 5 bases. With 3 bases removed from V and 0 bases from J, the gap between germline ends came to 10 bases. The CDR3 covers 15 residues. Germline values: CDR1 SGDLS, CDR2 YYNGEE. The CDR3, as DNA: TGTGCCAGCAGCGAGGGACTTTACTCTGGAAACACCATATATTTT. Its protein product is CASSEGLYSGNTIYF.

For the CDR3, the DNA is TGTGCCAGCAGCTTAGGGACTAGCCACGAGCAGTACGTC. Protein: CASSLGTSHEQYV. The rearrangement uses TRBV7-9 and TRBJ2-7; 8 nucleotides line up with TRBD2. CDR1 and CDR2 from the germline V gene are SEHNR and FQNEAQ (reference sequence). J lost 5 bases, V lost 1 base, and 1 base had no gene match. CDR3 size: 13 residues.

This chain uses TRBV25-1 with TRBJ1-2; TRBD1 aligns across 7 bases. V lost 4 bases, J lost 8 bases, and 10 bases stayed unmatched. The CDR3 covers 14 residues. CDR1 MGHDK and CDR2 SYGVNS come from the germline V gene. Here the CDR3 DNA reads TGTGCCAGCAGTGTCCACAGGGGCCCCGGGGGCTACACCTTC. This gives the protein CASSVHRGPGGYTF.

The chain links TRBV6-4 to TRBJ2-3; 10 bases map to TRBD2. Germline trimming cut 0 bases from V and 14 bases from J; bases unmatched to any gene: 8. Germline CDR1 and CDR2: MRHNA and SNTAGT. CDR3 length: 14 amino acids. The CDR3 reads CASSDSGTSATLYF. The CDR3 DNA follows: TGTGCCAGCAGTGACTCGGGGACTAGCGCCACTTTGTATTTT.

This clone was seen only once. V usage is TRBV19 and J usage is TRBJ2-5, with D possibly being TRBD2 (5 bases). The CDR3 spans 14 residues. The germline CDR1 and CDR2 sequences are LNHDA and SQIVND (reference sequence). V lost 8 bases, J lost 2 bases, and 15 bases lay in between. The CDR3 loop is CASHPARGQETQYF. The CDR3 nucleotides are TGTGCCAGTCACCCTGCACGCGGGCAAGAGACCCAGTACTTC.

In its sample, this clone was seen a few times. The rearrangement uses TRBV5-1 and TRBJ1-1, with no clear D. Trimming removed 0 bases from V and 6 bases from J, with 15 bases in between. CDR1 SGHRS and CDR2 YFSETQ come from the germline V gene. The CDR3 covers 15 residues. Written as DNA, the CDR3 is TGCGCCAGCAGCTTGGTACGCCAGGCCGGTTCTGAAGCTTTCTTT. Translating it yields CASSLVRQAGSEAFF.

The gene calls are TRBV27 and TRBJ2-3; TRBD2 aligns across 10 bases. The ends lost 2 bases at V and 5 bases at J; junction bases unmatched: 7. The CDR3 is made up of 16 amino acids. CDR1 is MNHEY, CDR2 SMNVEV, per germline (reference sequence). DNA of the CDR3: TGTGCCAGCAGTTTAATTGGGCCTAGCGGGAGAGATACGCAGTATTTT. Translated: CASSLIGPSGRDTQYF.

The table lists this clone with a few counts. The genes are TRBV25-1 and TRBJ2-5; D not certain. CDR1 MGHDK and CDR2 SYGVNS come from the germline V gene. V gave up 3 bases and J gave up 0 bases, with 8 bases separating them. CDR3 length: 14 amino acids. The CDR3 DNA follows: TGTGCCAGCAGTGATTACCGGGACCAAGAGACCCAGTACTTC. Protein sequence: CASSDYRDQETQYF.

This chain uses TRBV5-1 with TRBJ2-7, with 9 bases aligning to TRBD2. CDR3 size: 16 residues. V lost 0 bases, J lost 1 base, and 5 bases stayed unmatched. Germline CDR1 reads SGHRS; CDR2 reads YFSETQ. The CDR3, as DNA: TGCGCCAGCAGCTTGGTGTCTAGCGGGAATTCCTACGAGCAGTACTTC. Its translation: CASSLVSSGNSYEQYF.

The rearrangement joins TRBV30 to TRBJ2-7, with D possibly matching TRBD1 (6 bases). This CDR3 contains 13 residues. V was cut by 0 bases and J by 7 bases, with 13 bases left in between. The germline CDR1 and CDR2 sequences are GTSNPN and SVGIG (reference sequence). The CDR3 coding sequence is TGTGCCTGGAGTGTATCAGGGGTCGAGGAGCAGTACTTC. Residues: CAWSVSGVEEQYF.

The rearrangement joins TRBV5-8 to TRBJ1-2; TRBD1 is a possible D gene (5 bases). The CDR3 is made up of 14 amino acids. Germline V CDR1 and CDR2: SGHTS, YDEGEE. V was shortened by 3 bases and J by 4 bases, with 13 bases between the two germline ends. CDR3 bases: TGTGCCAGCAGCTCCCCGACACAGGTCTATGGCTACACCTTC. Translated, it gives CASSSPTQVYGYTF.

V usage is TRBV18 and J usage is TRBJ1-2; 7 nucleotides match TRBD1. Germline lookup yields CDR1 KGHSH and CDR2 LQKENI. Trimming cost V 1 base and J 4 bases; bases outside gene matches: 0. This CDR3 contains 13 residues. CDR3 bases: TGTGCCAGCTCACCACGGGACAGCTATGGCTACACCTTC. Protein: CASSPRDSYGYTF. The full variable domain, its missing parts supplied by reference TRBV18 and TRBJ1-2, is NAGVMQNPRHLVRRRGQEARLRCSPMKGHSHVYWYRQLPEEGLKFMVYLQKENIIDESGMPKERFSAEFPKEGPSILRIQQVVRGDSAAYFCASSPRDSYGYTFGSGTRLTVV.

V is TRBV5-1 and J is TRBJ2-1, with TRBD1 matching over 9 bases. The CDR3 spans 15 residues. From germline, CDR1 is SGHRS and CDR2 YFSETQ. J gave up 2 bases and V 5 bases, and 5 bases lay outside the gene matches. The CDR3 DNA sequence: TGCGCCAGCAGTCCCGGACAGGGGCCCTACAATGAGCAGTTCTTC. This codes for CASSPGQGPYNEQFF.